One sample yielded the 6 T cell receptor beta chains listed below, sequenced in a study of a mutant IDH1 vaccine in newly diagnosed glioma. The protocol was immunoSEQ multiplex PCR, while the TCRdb copy is restricted to in-frame clones and leaves out a portion. This table has just under 95,000 clones, 80% to 90% appearing once. Time point noted: baseline, week 1 (first vaccination visit). The treatment was: pre-vaccination baseline after standard-of-care therapy. Sequenced here: PBMCs, sampled from a glioma patient treated with radiotherapy, temozolomide or both. Source of these receptors: a woman aged 45-59 years with glioma.

V is TRBV10-3 and J is TRBJ1-5, with unresolved D. Trimming stripped 2 bases from V and 0 bases from J, with 8 bases between. CDR3 size: 15 residues. CDR1 is ENHRY, CDR2 SYGVKD, per germline. The CDR3 reads CAISEREGSNQPQHF. The CDR3 region has the DNA TGTGCCATCAGTGAGAGGGAGGGTAGCAATCAGCCCCAGCATTTT.

J is TRBJ1-1 and V is TRBV7-9, with D uncertain. V lost 1 base to trimming and J lost 0 bases, with 6 bases between them. This CDR3 spans 14 amino acids. Germline V lookup: CDR1 SEHNR, CDR2 FQNEAQ (reference sequence). The CDR3 DNA follows: TGTGCCAGCAGCTTAGACCGATTGAACACTGAAGCTTTCTTT. As protein: CASSLDRLNTEAFF. The variable domain in full, with the rest retrieved from reference TRBV7-9 and TRBJ1-1, is DTGVSQNPRHKITKRGQNVTFRCDPISEHNRLYWYRQTLGQGPEFLTYFQNEAQLEKSRLLSDRFSAERPKGSFSTLEIQRTEQGDSAMYLCASSLDRLNTEAFFGQGTRLTVV.

The chain uses TRBV2 and TRBJ2-7; D is undetermined. Trimming removed 7 bases from V and 2 bases from J, with 12 bases in between. The germline V gene encodes CDR1 SNHLY and CDR2 FYNNEI. The CDR3 extends over 13 amino acids. For the CDR3, the DNA is TGTGCCAGCATGTGGCTGAAAACCTACGAGCAGTACTTC. Translation: CASMWLKTYEQYF.

The chain is built from TRBV6-5 and TRBJ1-1; D unresolved. The V gene's germline CDR1 is MNHEY and CDR2 SVGAGI. CDR3 length equals 11 residues. Trimming shortened V by 6 bases and J by 1 base, and 3 bases separated the two germline ends. The CDR3 loop is CASRENTEAFF. The CDR3 DNA follows: TGTGCCAGCAGAGAGAACACTGAAGCTTTCTTT.

CDR3 in DNA: TGTGCCAGCAGCCAAGTTTGGGGGAGTAGTATCTCACCCCTCCACTTT. Translated: CASSQVWGSSISPLHF. J is TRBJ1-6 and V is TRBV14; a weak D match, TRBD1 (5 bases). The V and J ends lost 1 base and 10 bases respectively, with 17 bases between them. Germline V lookup: CDR1 SGHDN, CDR2 FVKESK. This CDR3 has 16 residues.

The chain links TRBV5-8 to TRBJ1-3, with unresolved D. Trimming shortened V by 1 base and J by 0 bases, and 8 bases separated the two germline ends. CDR1 SGHTS and CDR2 YDEGEE come from the germline V gene. The length of the CDR3 is 15 residues. The chain's CDR3 is CASSLRTSSGNTIYF. The CDR3 nucleotides are TGTGCCAGCAGCTTGCGGACGAGCTCTGGAAACACCATATATTTT.